One sample yielded the 7 T cell receptor beta chains listed below, sequenced in a study of T cells in Graves' hyperthyroidism and ophthalmopathy. RNA transcripts served as the template for amplifying TCR beta CDR3 regions. The TCR CDR3 was amplified in a first-round RT-PCR using the HTBI primer set. One entry per CDR3 protein results from TCRdb running MiXCR on the multiplex PCR reads. The sample contains around 600,000 distinct CDR3 sequences, about 14% of which appear only once. Sequenced: blood. The receptors originated from a woman in her forties or fifties with Graves' ophthalmopathy.

This clonotype appeared a few times. The V gene is TRBV20-1, the J gene TRBJ1-5, with a tentative D call TRBD1 (5 bases). Looked up from germline, CDR1 is DFQATT and CDR2 is SNEGSKA (reference sequence). The V and J ends lost 0 bases and 6 bases respectively, with 9 bases between them. The CDR3 loop spans 13 amino acids. For the CDR3, the DNA is TGCAGTGCTAGAGACCCTCAGGGTCAGCCCCAGCATTTT. Amino acid sequence: CSARDPQGQPQHF.

This clonotype occurred many times. The chain uses TRBV4-1 and TRBJ2-1, with 7 bases identical to TRBD2. The germline CDR1 and CDR2 sequences are MGHRA and YSYEKL. Trimming took 8 bases from V and 3 from J; bases not matched to a gene: 13. The CDR3 runs to 16 residues. The CDR3 is CASASQTSRRYNEQFF. CDR3 bases: TGCGCCAGCGCCTCTCAGACTAGCCGTCGCTACAATGAGCAGTTCTTC.

This clonotype was observed many times. The chain employs TRBV7-9 and TRBJ2-5; 9 bases match TRBD1. The germline gives CDR1 SEHNR, CDR2 FQNEAQ (reference sequence). The CDR3 contains 14 residues. Unmatched junction bases numbered 4, after V lost 4 bases and J lost 4 bases. In nucleotides, the CDR3 is TGTGCCAGCAGCTCGGGACAGGGAAGAGAGACCCAGTACTTC. It codes for CASSSGQGRETQYF.

This clonotype was picked up a small number of times. The chain is built from TRBV29-1 and TRBJ1-1, with 7 bases identical to TRBD1. Trimming took 6 bases from V and 2 from J; bases not matched to a gene: 9. Germline CDR1 SQVTM, CDR2 ANQGSEA. The CDR3 loop spans 14 amino acids. The CDR3 DNA reads TGCAGCGTCGCCTACAGGGACAGAAACACTGAAGCTTTCTTT. Translation: CSVAYRDRNTEAFF. The entire variable domain, with the rest obtained from reference TRBV29-1 and TRBJ1-1, is as follows: SAVISQKPSRDICQRGTSLTIQCQVDSQVTMMFWYRQQPGQSLTLIATANQGSEATYESGFVIDKFPISRPNLTFSTLTVSNMSPEDSSIYLCSVAYRDRNTEAFFGQGTRLTVV.

Here the CDR3 DNA reads TGCAGCGCAGGGGGGACAGGGCGCACAGATACGCAGTATTTT. Amino acids: CSAGGTGRTDTQYF. V is TRBV29-1 and J is TRBJ2-3; 9 positions agree with TRBD1. The length of the CDR3 is 14 residues. J lost 1 base, V lost 7 bases, and 6 bases had no gene match. Germline V gene sequence: CDR1 SQVTM, CDR2 ANQGSEA.

The rearrangement uses TRBV30 and TRBJ2-5; tentatively, D is TRBD1 (5 bases). The CDR3 runs 12 residues. Germline CDR1 and CDR2: GTSNPN and SVGIG (reference sequence). V lost 5 bases and J 3 bases, leaving 10 bases between the germline ends. The CDR3: CAWDSEKETQYF. In DNA, the CDR3 is TGTGCCTGGGACAGCGAAAAAGAGACCCAGTACTTC. The entire variable domain, with the rest obtained from reference TRBV30 and TRBJ2-5, is as follows: SQTIHQWPATLVQPVGSPLSLECTVEGTSNPNLYWYRQAAGRGLQLLFYSVGIGQISSEVPQNLSASRPQDRQFILSSKKLLLSDSGFYLCAWDSEKETQYFGPGTRLLVL.

This clonotype was counted at least ten times. The chain joins TRBV9 to TRBJ1-2; 9 bases agree with TRBD1. Germline V lookup: CDR1 SGDLS, CDR2 YYNGEE. Trimming at V came to 3 bases and at J to 7 bases, leaving 13 bases not matched to a gene. This CDR3 is built from 16 residues. The CDR3 protein is CASSDPETGGISGYTF. In nucleotides, the CDR3 is TGTGCCAGCAGCGACCCCGAGACAGGGGGAATAAGTGGCTACACCTTC.